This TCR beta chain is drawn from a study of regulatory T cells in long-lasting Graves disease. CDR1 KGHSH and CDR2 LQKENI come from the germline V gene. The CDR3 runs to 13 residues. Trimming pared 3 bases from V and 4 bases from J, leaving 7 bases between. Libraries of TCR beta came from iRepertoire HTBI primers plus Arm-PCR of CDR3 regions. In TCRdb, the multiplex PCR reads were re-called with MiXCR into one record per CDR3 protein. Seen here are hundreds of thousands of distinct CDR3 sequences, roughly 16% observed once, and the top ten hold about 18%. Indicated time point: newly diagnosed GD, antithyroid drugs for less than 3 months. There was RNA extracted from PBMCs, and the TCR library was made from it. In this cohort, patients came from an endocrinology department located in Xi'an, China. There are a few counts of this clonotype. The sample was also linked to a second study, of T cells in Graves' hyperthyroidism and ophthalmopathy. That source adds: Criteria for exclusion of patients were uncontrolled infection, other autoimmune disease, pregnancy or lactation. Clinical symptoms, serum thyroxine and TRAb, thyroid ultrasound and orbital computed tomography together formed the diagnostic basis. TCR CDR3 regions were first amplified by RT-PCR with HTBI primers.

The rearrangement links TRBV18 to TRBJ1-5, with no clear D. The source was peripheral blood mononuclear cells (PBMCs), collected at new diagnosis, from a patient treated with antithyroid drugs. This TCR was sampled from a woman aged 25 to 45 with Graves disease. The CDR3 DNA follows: TGTGCCAGCTCACCGGCTACGAATCAGCCCCAGCATTTT. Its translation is CASSPATNQPQHF.